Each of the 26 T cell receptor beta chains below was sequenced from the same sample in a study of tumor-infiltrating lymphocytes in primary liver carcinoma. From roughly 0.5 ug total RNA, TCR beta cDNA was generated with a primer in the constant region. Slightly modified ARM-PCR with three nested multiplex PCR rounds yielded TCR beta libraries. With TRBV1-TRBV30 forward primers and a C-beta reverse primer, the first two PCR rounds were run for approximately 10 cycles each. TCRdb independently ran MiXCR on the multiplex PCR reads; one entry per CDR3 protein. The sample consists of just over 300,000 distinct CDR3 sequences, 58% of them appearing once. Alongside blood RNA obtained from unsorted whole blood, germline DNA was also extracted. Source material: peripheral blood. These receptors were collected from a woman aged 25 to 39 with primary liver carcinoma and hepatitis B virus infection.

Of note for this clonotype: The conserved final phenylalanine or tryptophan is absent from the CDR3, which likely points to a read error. The CDR3 loop is CSVEEGPVEGYTI. CDR3 nucleotide sequence: TGCAGCGTTGAAGAGGGTCCGGTCGAAGGCTACACCATC. The V call is TRBV29-1, the J call TRBJ1-2; D call uncertain. The CDR3 spans 13 residues. From germline, CDR1 is SQVTM and CDR2 ANQGSEA. V gave up 0 bases and J gave up 8 bases, with 13 bases separating them.

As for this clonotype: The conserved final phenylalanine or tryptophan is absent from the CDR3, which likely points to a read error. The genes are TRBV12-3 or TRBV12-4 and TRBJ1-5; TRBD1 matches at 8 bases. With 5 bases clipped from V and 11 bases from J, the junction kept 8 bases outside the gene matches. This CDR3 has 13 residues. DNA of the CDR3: TGTGCCAGCAGTCTTGACAGGGGACAGTCCCAGCATATT. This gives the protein CASSLDRGQSQHI.

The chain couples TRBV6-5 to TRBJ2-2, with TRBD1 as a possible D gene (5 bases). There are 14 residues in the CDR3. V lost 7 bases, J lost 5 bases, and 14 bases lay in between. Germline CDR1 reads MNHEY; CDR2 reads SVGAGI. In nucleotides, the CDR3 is TGTGCCAGCACCAAGTTCAGGGAAACCGGGGAGCTGTTTTTT. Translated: CASTKFRETGELFF.

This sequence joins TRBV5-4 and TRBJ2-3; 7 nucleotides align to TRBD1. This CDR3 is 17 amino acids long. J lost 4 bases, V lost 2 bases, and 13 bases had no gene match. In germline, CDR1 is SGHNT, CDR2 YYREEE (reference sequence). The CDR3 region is CASSFLVTRGRPDTQYF. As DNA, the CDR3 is TGTGCCAGCAGCTTCCTAGTCACGAGGGGGCGCCCAGATACGCAGTATTTT.

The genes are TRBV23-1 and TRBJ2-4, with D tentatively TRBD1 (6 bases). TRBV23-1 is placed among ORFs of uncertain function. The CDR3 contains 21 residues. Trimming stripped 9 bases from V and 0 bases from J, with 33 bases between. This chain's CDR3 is CASKIKPGHPNLEVAKNIQYF. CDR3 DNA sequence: TGCGCCAGTAAGATAAAACCGGGACACCCGAACCTGGAAGTAGCCAAAAACATTCAGTACTTC.

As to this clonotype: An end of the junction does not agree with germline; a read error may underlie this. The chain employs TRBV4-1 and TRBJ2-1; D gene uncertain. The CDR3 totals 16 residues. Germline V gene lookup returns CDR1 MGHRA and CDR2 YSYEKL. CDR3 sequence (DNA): TGCGCCAGCCGCCAATCTAGGAAGAGCTCCTATAATGAGCAGTTCTTC. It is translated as CASRQSRKSSYNEQFF.

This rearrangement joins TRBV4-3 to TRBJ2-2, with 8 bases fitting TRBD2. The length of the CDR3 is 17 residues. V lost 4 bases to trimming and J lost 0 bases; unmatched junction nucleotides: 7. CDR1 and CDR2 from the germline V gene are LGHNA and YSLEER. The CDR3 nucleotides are TGCGCCAGCAGCCTTGGGACTAGTATTACGAACACCGGGGAGCTGTTTTTT. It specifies CASSLGTSITNTGELFF.

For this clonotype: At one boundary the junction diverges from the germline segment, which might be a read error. The CDR3, as DNA: TGTGCCAGCAGTATTTCCGGCGGACTGGGCGAGCAATACTTC. Residues: CASSISGGLGEQYF. This chain connects TRBV11-2 to TRBJ2-7, with a weak D call TRBD2 (5 bases). The CDR3 is made up of 14 amino acids. Germline V gene data show CDR1 as SGHAT and CDR2 as FQNNGV.

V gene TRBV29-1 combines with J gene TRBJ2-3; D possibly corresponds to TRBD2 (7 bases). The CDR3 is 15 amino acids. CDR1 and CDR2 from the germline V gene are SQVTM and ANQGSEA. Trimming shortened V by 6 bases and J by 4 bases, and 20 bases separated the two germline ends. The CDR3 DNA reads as TGCAGCGTCGAAAGTGCGGGAGCAGGGGCAGATACGCAGTATTTT. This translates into CSVESAGAGADTQYF.

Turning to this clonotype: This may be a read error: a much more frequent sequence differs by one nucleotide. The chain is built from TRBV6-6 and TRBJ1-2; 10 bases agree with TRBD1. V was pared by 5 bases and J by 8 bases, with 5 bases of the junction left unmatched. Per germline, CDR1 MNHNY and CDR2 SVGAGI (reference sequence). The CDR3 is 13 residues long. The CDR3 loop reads CASSTGTGAGYTF. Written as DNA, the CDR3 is TGTGCCAGCAGTACCGGGACAGGGGCCGGCTACACCTTC.

CDR3 protein: CASSPGLSWGTQYF. As DNA, the CDR3 is TGCGCCAGCAGCCCCGGACTGTCCTGGGGTACGCAGTATTTT. The chain couples TRBV5-1 to TRBJ2-3; D might be TRBD2 (5 bases). Per germline, CDR1 SGHRS and CDR2 YFSETQ. Between the trimmed V and J ends, which lost 4 bases and 8 bases, there was a span of 17 bases. The CDR3 runs 14 residues.

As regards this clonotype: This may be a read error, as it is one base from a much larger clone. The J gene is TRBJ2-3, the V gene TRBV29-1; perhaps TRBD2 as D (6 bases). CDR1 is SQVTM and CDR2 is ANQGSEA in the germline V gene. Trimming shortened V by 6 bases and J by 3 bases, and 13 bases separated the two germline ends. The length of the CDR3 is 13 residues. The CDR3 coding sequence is TGCAGCGTAGGGAGGAGGCGGACAGATACGCAGTATTTT. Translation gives CSVGRRRTDTQYF.

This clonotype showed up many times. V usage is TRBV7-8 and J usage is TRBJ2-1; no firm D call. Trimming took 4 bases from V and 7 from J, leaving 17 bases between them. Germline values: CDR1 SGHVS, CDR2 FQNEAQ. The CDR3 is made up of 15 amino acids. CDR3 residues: CASSSAGVLRNEQFF. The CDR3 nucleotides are TGTGCCAGCAGCTCAGCAGGAGTACTGCGGAATGAGCAGTTCTTC.

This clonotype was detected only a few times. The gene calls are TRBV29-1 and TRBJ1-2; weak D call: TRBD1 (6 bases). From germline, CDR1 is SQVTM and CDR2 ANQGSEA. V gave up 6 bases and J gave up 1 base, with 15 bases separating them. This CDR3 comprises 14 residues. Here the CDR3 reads CSVTRDNYNYGYTF. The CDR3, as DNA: TGCAGCGTCACCCGGGACAACTATAACTATGGCTACACCTTC.

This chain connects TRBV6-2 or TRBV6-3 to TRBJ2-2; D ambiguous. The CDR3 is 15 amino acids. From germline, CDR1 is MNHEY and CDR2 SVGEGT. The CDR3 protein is CANRSAGKAPGELFF. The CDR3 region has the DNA TGTGCTAACAGATCGGCCGGTAAAGCACCCGGGGAGCTGTTTTTT.

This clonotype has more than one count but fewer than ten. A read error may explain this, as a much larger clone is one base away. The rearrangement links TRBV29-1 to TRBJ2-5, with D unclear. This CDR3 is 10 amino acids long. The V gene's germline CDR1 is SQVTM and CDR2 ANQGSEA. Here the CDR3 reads CGASDETQYF. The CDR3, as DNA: TGCGGCGCGTCAGATGAGACCCAGTACTTC.

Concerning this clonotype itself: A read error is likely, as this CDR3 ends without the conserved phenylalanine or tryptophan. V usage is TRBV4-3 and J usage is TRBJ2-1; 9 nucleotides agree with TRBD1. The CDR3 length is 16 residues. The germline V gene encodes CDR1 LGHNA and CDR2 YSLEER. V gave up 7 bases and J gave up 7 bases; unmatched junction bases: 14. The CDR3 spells CASIHPRTGAVNEQFL. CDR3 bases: TGCGCCAGCATCCACCCGCGGACAGGGGCGGTAAATGAGCAGTTCCTC.

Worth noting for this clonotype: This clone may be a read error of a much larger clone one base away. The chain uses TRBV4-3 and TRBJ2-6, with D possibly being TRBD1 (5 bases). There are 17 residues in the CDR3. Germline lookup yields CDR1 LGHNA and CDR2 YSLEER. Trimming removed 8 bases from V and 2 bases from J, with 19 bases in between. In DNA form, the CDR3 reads TGCGCCAGCGGCCGAAAAGGGGCATCAACTGGGGCCAACGTCCTGACTTTC. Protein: CASGRKGASTGANVLTF.

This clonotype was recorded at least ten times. The CDR3, as DNA: TGCGCCACCGGAAAGGGGGCGAACACCGGGGAGCTGTTTTTT. It specifies CATGKGANTGELFF. The genes are TRBV10-2 and TRBJ2-2; weak D call: TRBD1 (6 bases). Between the trimmed V and J ends, which lost 10 bases and 0 bases, there was a span of 12 bases. CDR1 and CDR2 (germline): WSHSY, SAAADI. This CDR3 contains 14 residues.

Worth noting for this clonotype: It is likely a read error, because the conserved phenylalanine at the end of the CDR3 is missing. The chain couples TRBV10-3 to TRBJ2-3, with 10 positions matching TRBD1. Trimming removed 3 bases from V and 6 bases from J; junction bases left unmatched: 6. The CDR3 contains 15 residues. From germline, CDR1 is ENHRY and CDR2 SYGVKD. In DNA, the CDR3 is TGTGCCATCAGTGAACCCGGGACAGGGGCCGATACGCAGTATATT. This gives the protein CAISEPGTGADTQYI.

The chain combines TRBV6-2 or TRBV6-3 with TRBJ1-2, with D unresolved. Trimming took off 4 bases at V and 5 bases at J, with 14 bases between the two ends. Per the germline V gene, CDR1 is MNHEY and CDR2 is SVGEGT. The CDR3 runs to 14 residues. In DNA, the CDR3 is TGTGCCAGCAGTTCCACAGCACAGTCTTATGGCTACACCTTC. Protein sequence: CASSSTAQSYGYTF.

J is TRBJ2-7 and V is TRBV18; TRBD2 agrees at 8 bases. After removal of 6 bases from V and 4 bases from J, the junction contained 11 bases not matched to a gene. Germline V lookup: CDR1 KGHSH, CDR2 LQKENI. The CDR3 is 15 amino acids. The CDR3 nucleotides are TGTGCCAGCTCTGAAGGGCGCGGGGGGCTATACGAGCAGTACTTC. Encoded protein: CASSEGRGGLYEQYF.

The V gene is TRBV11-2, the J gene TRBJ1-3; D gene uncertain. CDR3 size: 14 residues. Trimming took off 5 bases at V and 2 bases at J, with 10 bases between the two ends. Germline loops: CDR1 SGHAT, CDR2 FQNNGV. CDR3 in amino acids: CASSPHGTGNTIYF. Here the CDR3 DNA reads TGTGCCAGCAGCCCCCATGGTACTGGAAACACCATATATTTT.

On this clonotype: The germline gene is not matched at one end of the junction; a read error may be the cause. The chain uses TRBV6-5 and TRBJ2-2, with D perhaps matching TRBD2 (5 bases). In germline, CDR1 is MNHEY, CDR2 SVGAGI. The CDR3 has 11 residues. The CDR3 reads CARSAVGEMFF. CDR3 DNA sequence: TGTGCCAGGAGTGCCGTCGGGGAGATGTTTTTT.

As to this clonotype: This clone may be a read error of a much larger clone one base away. CDR3 amino acids: CAGSPDLLETQYF. The CDR3 nucleotides read TGCGCCGGCAGCCCGGACCTACTAGAGACCCAGTACTTC. The rearrangement joins TRBV4-3 to TRBJ2-5, with D unresolved. Germline V gives CDR1 LGHNA, CDR2 YSLEER. This CDR3 spans 13 amino acids.

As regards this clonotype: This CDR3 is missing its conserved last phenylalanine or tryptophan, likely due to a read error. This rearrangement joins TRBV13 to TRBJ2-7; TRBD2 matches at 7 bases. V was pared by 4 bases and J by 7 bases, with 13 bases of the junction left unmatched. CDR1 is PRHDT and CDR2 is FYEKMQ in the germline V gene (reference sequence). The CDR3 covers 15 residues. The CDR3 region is CASSSPGLVLQEQYL. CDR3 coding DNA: TGTGCCAGCAGCTCCCCCGGACTAGTGCTCCAGGAGCAGTACCTC.